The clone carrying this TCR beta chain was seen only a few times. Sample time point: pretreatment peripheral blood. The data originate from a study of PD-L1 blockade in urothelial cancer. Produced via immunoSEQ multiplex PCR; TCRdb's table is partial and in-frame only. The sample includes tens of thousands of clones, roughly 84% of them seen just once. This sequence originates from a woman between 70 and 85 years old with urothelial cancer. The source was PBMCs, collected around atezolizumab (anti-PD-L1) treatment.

CDR3 nucleotides: TGTGCCAGCAGCTTCGGCCAGACTAGCACAGATACGCAGTATTTT. This sequence encodes CASSFGQTSTDTQYF. The rearrangement uses TRBV7-3 and TRBJ2-3; D remains unclear. The V end lost 3 bases, the J end lost 0 bases, and 10 bases lay between the germline ends. CDR1 and CDR2 from the germline V gene are SGHTA and FQGTGA. The CDR3 loop spans 15 amino acids. The entire variable domain, with the rest obtained from reference TRBV7-3 and TRBJ2-3, is as follows: GAGVSQTPSNKVTEKGKYVELRCDPISGHTALYWYRQSLGQGPEFLIYFQGTGAADDSGLPNDRFFAVRPEGSVSTLKIQRTERGDSAVYLCASSFGQTSTDTQYFGPGTRLTVL.